Following are 8 T cell receptor beta chains from one sample sequenced in a study of control samples from healthy donors and cancer patients. The data were produced by immunoSEQ multiplex PCR, yet TCRdb's version contains in-frame clones alone and is incomplete. The sample lists approximately 150,000 clones; around 94% were seen once. The sequenced sample was blood. All receptors derive from a man aged 35-49 years in good health.

This chain joins TRBV5-4 and TRBJ2-7; 7 nucleotides line up with TRBD1. The germline V gene has CDR1 SGHNT and CDR2 YYREEE (reference sequence). J gave up 0 bases and V 0 bases, and 3 bases lay outside the gene matches. CDR3 length equals 15 residues. CDR3 residues: CASSLGQGSSYEQYF. The CDR3 DNA reads TGTGCCAGCAGCTTGGGACAGGGTAGCTCCTACGAGCAGTACTTC.

The CDR3 is CASSPGLKYEQYF. The CDR3 DNA follows: TGTGCCAGCAGCCCGGGACTAAAGTACGAGCAGTACTTC. The rearrangement links TRBV27 to TRBJ2-7; 7 nucleotides align to TRBD2. CDR1 and CDR2 from the germline V gene are MNHEY and SMNVEV (reference sequence). Unmatched junction bases numbered 6, after V lost 6 bases and J lost 4 bases. The CDR3 runs 13 residues.

The chain has TRBV2 and TRBJ1-1; D remains ambiguous. Trimming took 4 bases from V and 5 from J, leaving 5 bases between them. CDR3 length: 11 amino acids. Germline V gene data show CDR1 as SNHLY and CDR2 as FYNNEI. DNA of the CDR3: TGTGCCAGCAGTGTGGAAACTGAAGCTTTCTTT. Protein product: CASSVETEAFF.

Points on this clone: Other DNA sequences in this sample translate to the same CDR3. The chain is built from TRBV6-5 and TRBJ1-4; TRBD1 matches at 10 bases. Germline V gene lookup returns CDR1 MNHEY and CDR2 SVGAGI. CDR3 length: 15 residues. Trimming at V came to 4 bases and at J to 7 bases, leaving 6 bases not matched to a gene. CDR3 DNA sequence: TGTGCCAGCAGTTTCGGACAGGGGGGCGGTGAAAAACTGTTTTTT. It translates to CASSFGQGGGEKLFF.

The count of this clone is one. DNA of the CDR3: TGTGCCAGCAGTTTAGGTCCGGGGGCGCGGTACACTGAAGCTTTCTTT. Translated, it gives CASSLGPGARYTEAFF. The genes are TRBV28 and TRBJ1-1; possibly TRBD1 for D (6 bases). This CDR3 comprises 16 residues. Germline V gene lookup returns CDR1 MDHEN and CDR2 SYDVKM. V lost 2 bases to trimming and J lost 3 bases, with 16 bases between them.

The genes are TRBV14 and TRBJ2-7, with 7 bases identical to TRBD2. This CDR3 has 14 residues. V lost 3 bases and J lost 3; bases outside the gene matches: 5. Germline assignment: CDR1 SGHDN and CDR2 FVKESK. CDR3 residues: CASSHPGGGYEQYF. The CDR3 DNA reads as TGTGCCAGCAGCCATCCCGGCGGGGGCTACGAGCAGTACTTC.

The chain joins TRBV25-1 to TRBJ2-3; 8 bases fit TRBD2. CDR1 MGHDK and CDR2 SYGVNS come from the germline V gene. This CDR3 is built from 16 residues. The ends lost 1 base at V and 4 bases at J; junction bases unmatched: 7. In DNA, the CDR3 is TGTGCCAGCAGTGAATGGGGGCGGGGGGCGGCAGATACGCAGTATTTT. This gives the protein CASSEWGRGAADTQYF.

The chain links TRBV11-2 to TRBJ2-1, with 10 nucleotides matching TRBD2. Per germline, CDR1 SGHAT and CDR2 FQNNGV. With 4 bases clipped from V and 4 bases from J, the junction kept 4 bases outside the gene matches. The CDR3 spans 15 residues. CDR3 coding DNA: TGTGCCAGCAGCTCTGCTAGCGGGGGTTACAATGAGCAGTTCTTC. Its translation: CASSSASGGYNEQFF. The whole variable domain, filled in from reference TRBV11-2 and TRBJ2-1, reads EAGVAQSPRYKIIEKRQSVAFWCNPISGHATLYWYQQILGQGPKLLIQFQNNGVVDDSQLPKDRFSAERLKGVDSTLKIQPAKLEDSAVYLCASSSASGGYNEQFFGPGTRLTVL.